Listed here are 28 T cell receptor beta chains from one sample, sequenced in a study of cytomegalovirus exposure and HLA in healthy donors. The PCR employed 60 Vbeta primers together with 13 Jbeta primers. Some clones are missing from TCRdb's copy, which holds only in-frame ones; the method was immunoSEQ multiplex PCR. The table lists tens of thousands of clones, roughly 79% of them singletons. Sequencing was carried out using PBMCs. These receptors came from a female donor in good health and CMV-seronegative.

The chain employs TRBV5-7 and TRBJ1-2, with D perhaps TRBD1 (6 bases). TRBV5-7 falls under the ORF class, with uncertain function. The CDR3 runs to 15 residues. V shed 0 bases and J shed 4 bases, with 13 bases lying between them. CDR3 region: CASSLVAGVGYGYTF. In DNA form, the CDR3 reads TGTGCCAGCAGCTTGGTCGCAGGGGTTGGCTATGGCTACACCTTC.

V is TRBV9 and J is TRBJ1-4; TRBD1 might be the D (5 bases). Trimming shortened V by 2 bases and J by 8 bases, and 13 bases separated the two germline ends. The CDR3 extends over 14 amino acids. CDR1 is SGDLS and CDR2 is YYNGEE in the germline V gene. CDR3 sequence reads: CASSVRDGGEKLFF. Here the CDR3 DNA reads TGTGCCAGCAGCGTCCGGGACGGGGGAGAAAAACTGTTTTTT.

This clone was counted between two and nine times. This rearrangement joins TRBV6-5 to TRBJ1-1; D gene unclear. This CDR3 is built from 11 residues. Germline CDR1 reads MNHEY; CDR2 reads SVGAGI. The V gene lost 10 bases and the J gene lost 0 bases, with 6 bases spanning the gap. The CDR3 DNA sequence: TGTGCCACCGAGATGAACACTGAAGCTTTCTTT. Encoded protein: CATEMNTEAFF.

The chain couples TRBV7-3 to TRBJ2-3, with a tentative D call TRBD1 (5 bases). Trimming left V 5 bases short and J 3 bases short, with 9 bases between. This CDR3 comprises 13 residues. Germline loops: CDR1 SGHTA, CDR2 FQGTGA. CDR3 nucleotide sequence: TGTGCCAGCAGCGTGCAGGGAACAGATACGCAGTATTTT. Translating it yields CASSVQGTDTQYF.

This chain joins TRBV9 and TRBJ1-3, with D perhaps matching TRBD1 (6 bases). CDR1 and CDR2 (germline): SGDLS, YYNGEE. This CDR3 region has 15 residues. V was shortened by 3 bases and J by 3 bases, with 13 bases between the two germline ends. The CDR3 DNA is TGTGCCAGCAGCGACACAGGGACCGTTGGAAACACCATATATTTT. As protein: CASSDTGTVGNTIYF.

This chain links TRBV13 with TRBJ2-3, with 8 bases lining up with TRBD2. The length of the CDR3 is 17 residues. With V trimmed by 3 bases and J by 4 bases, 12 bases remained unmatched. Germline CDR1 and CDR2: PRHDT and FYEKMQ (reference sequence). The CDR3 DNA sequence: TGTGCCAGCAGCTTCACAAGCATAGCGGGAAGTTCAGATACGCAGTATTTT. Encoded protein: CASSFTSIAGSSDTQYF.

This chain connects TRBV4-1 to TRBJ2-1, with 12 bases fitting TRBD2. Germline loops: CDR1 MGHRA, CDR2 YSYEKL. CDR3 length equals 16 residues. The V and J ends lost 4 bases and 8 bases, in that order; junction bases with no gene match: 9. CDR3 region: CASSRIRTSGTDEQFF. CDR3 sequence (DNA): TGCGCCAGCAGCCGGATCCGGACTAGCGGGACCGATGAGCAGTTCTTC.

The rearrangement joins TRBV15 to TRBJ2-7, with TRBD2 identical over 9 bases. Germline CDR1 is LNHNV and CDR2 is YYDKDF (reference sequence). After removal of 6 bases from V and 0 bases from J, the junction contained 6 bases not matched to a gene. The CDR3 runs to 15 residues. CDR3 bases: TGTGCCACCAGTATTCCTAGCGGGGCCTCCTACGAGCAGTACTTC. Translating it yields CATSIPSGASYEQYF. Using reference TRBV15 and TRBJ2-7 for the parts outside the CDR3, the full variable domain is DAMVIQNPRYQVTQFGKPVTLSCSQTLNHNVMYWYQQKSSQAPKLLFHYYDKDFNNEADTPDNFQSRRPNTSFCFLDIRSPGLGDTAMYLCATSIPSGASYEQYFGPGTRLTVT.

This rearrangement joins TRBV2 to TRBJ2-6, with 8 bases aligning to TRBD1. Trimming took 10 bases from V and 3 from J; bases not matched to a gene: 8. This CDR3 contains 15 residues. Germline CDR1 and CDR2: SNHLY and FYNNEI. The CDR3 DNA reads as TGTGCCATCGGGACAGGTAGTGGTGGGGCCAACGTCCTGACTTTC. Its translation is CAIGTGSGGANVLTF.

This sequence joins TRBV5-4 and TRBJ2-1; 7 positions agree with TRBD2. CDR3 length: 16 amino acids. V trimming: 4 bases; J trimming: 7 bases; junction bases outside the gene matches: 14. CDR1 SGHNT and CDR2 YYREEE come from the germline V gene (reference sequence). The CDR3 is CASSPRGVAFINEQFF. CDR3 DNA: TGTGCCAGCAGCCCCCGGGGGGTGGCCTTTATAAATGAGCAGTTCTTC.

This chain uses TRBV6-1 with TRBJ2-5; tentatively, D is TRBD2 (6 bases). The ends were cut back, 8 bases at V and 5 bases at J, with 21 bases in the middle. There are 15 residues in the CDR3. Germline values: CDR1 MNHNS, CDR2 SASEGT. CDR3 sequence reads: CASSTSGDPWETQYF. In nucleotides, the CDR3 is TGTGCCAGCTCCACTTCGGGGGACCCCTGGGAGACCCAGTACTTC.

The J gene is TRBJ1-5, the V gene TRBV7-2; 7 bases fit TRBD1. Losses at the gene ends were 2 bases for V and 5 bases for J; bases not matched to a gene: 6. Germline values: CDR1 SGHTA, CDR2 FQGNSA. This CDR3 comprises 15 residues. The CDR3 spells CASSLLGGRDQPQHF. For the CDR3, the DNA is TGTGCCAGCAGCTTATTAGGGGGCAGGGATCAGCCCCAGCATTTT. Based on the CDR3 plus reference TRBV7-2 and TRBJ1-5, the full variable domain is GAGVSQSPSNKVTEKGKDVELRCDPISGHTALYWYRQSLGQGLEFLIYFQGNSAPDKSGLPSDRFSAERTGGSVSTLTIQRTQQEDSAVYLCASSLLGGRDQPQHFGDGTRLSIL.

This chain links TRBV2 with TRBJ1-2, with 7 bases matching TRBD1. Germline CDR1 and CDR2: SNHLY and FYNNEI. With 4 bases clipped from V and 4 bases from J, the junction kept 3 bases outside the gene matches. CDR3 length equals 13 residues. CDR3 nucleotides: TGTGCCAGCAGTGGACAGGGCACCTATGGCTACACCTTC. Protein sequence: CASSGQGTYGYTF.

This clone was recorded only once. The V and J genes are TRBV19 and TRBJ2-7; perhaps TRBD1 as D (5 bases). CDR3 length: 12 amino acids. Deletions cut 4 bases from V and 6 bases from J, with 10 bases between. Germline CDR1 reads LNHDA; CDR2 reads SQIVND (reference sequence). The CDR3 reads CASSNQGSEQYF. DNA of the CDR3: TGTGCCAGTAGTAATCAGGGATCCGAGCAGTACTTC.

The rearrangement links TRBV11-2 to TRBJ2-7; D is perhaps TRBD1 (6 bases). CDR3 size: 14 residues. From germline, CDR1 is SGHAT and CDR2 FQNNGV. The ends were cut back, 3 bases at V and 0 bases at J, with 9 bases in the middle. The CDR3 region is CASSFGDNSYEQYF. The DNA for the CDR3 is TGTGCCAGCAGCTTCGGGGACAACTCCTACGAGCAGTACTTC.

This clone has just one count. This rearrangement joins TRBV30 to TRBJ2-3; 10 bases line up with TRBD2. The CDR3 totals 12 residues. Looked up from germline, CDR1 is GTSNPN and CDR2 is SVGIG (reference sequence). J lost 4 bases, V lost 8 bases, and 3 bases had no gene match. CDR3: CARAGGADTQYF. DNA for the CDR3: TGTGCCCGAGCGGGGGGGGCAGATACGCAGTATTTT.

The table lists this clone with a few counts. The V call is TRBV13, the J call TRBJ2-1, with 11 bases lining up with TRBD2. Germline V CDR1 and CDR2: PRHDT, FYEKMQ (reference sequence). Germline trimming cut 5 bases from V and 1 base from J; bases unmatched to any gene: 4. This CDR3 comprises 16 residues. The CDR3 nucleotides are TGTGCCAGCAGCGCCGTAGCGGGGGGGTCCTACAATGAGCAGTTCTTC. It encodes CASSAVAGGSYNEQFF.

This chain uses TRBV6-1 with TRBJ2-3; maybe TRBD2 (5 bases). This CDR3 has 15 amino acids. Trimming left V 1 base short and J 3 bases short, with 11 bases between. Per the germline V gene, CDR1 is MNHNS and CDR2 is SASEGT. Written as DNA, the CDR3 is TGTGCCAGCAGTGAAGTTCCGGGGAGTACAGATACGCAGTATTTT. As protein: CASSEVPGSTDTQYF.

This sequence joins TRBV6-5 and TRBJ1-3; no clear D. The germline V gene has CDR1 MNHEY and CDR2 SVGAGI. This CDR3 has 11 amino acids. Trimming cost V 5 bases and J 5 bases, with 4 bases left between them. CDR3 protein: CASSERNTIYF. The DNA for the CDR3 is TGTGCCAGCAGTGAGCGAAACACCATATATTTT.

The rearrangement uses TRBV19 and TRBJ1-3; maybe TRBD1 (6 bases). Germline CDR1 LNHDA, CDR2 SQIVND (reference sequence). Deletions cut 7 bases from V and 0 bases from J, with 16 bases between. The CDR3 covers 16 residues. The CDR3 nucleotides read TGTGCCAGTACCCTACAGGGCGCCTTCTCTGGAAACACCATATATTTT. Protein: CASTLQGAFSGNTIYF.

The chain employs TRBV5-1 and TRBJ1-1, with 8 bases lining up with TRBD1. Germline CDR1 SGHRS, CDR2 YFSETQ. The CDR3 has 16 residues. Trimming removed 3 bases from V and 2 bases from J; junction bases left unmatched: 9. Written as DNA, the CDR3 is TGCGCCAGCAGCTCACCGGTGGACAGGGTAAACACTGAAGCTTTCTTT. Its protein product is CASSSPVDRVNTEAFF.

The chain couples TRBV5-8 to TRBJ1-5; perhaps TRBD1 as D (5 bases). The CDR3 sequence is 15 residues long. With 2 bases removed from V and 0 bases from J, the gap between germline ends came to 9 bases. Germline CDR1 is SGHTS and CDR2 is YDEGEE. The CDR3 DNA follows: TGTGCCAGCAGCTTAACAGGTTATAGCAATCAGCCCCAGCATTTT. Translation: CASSLTGYSNQPQHF.

The chain links TRBV13 to TRBJ1-2, with D unresolved. Germline assignment: CDR1 PRHDT and CDR2 FYEKMQ (reference sequence). The CDR3 runs 13 residues. Trimming took 2 bases from V and 4 from J, leaving 8 bases between them. As DNA, the CDR3 is TGTGCCAGCAGCTTAACAGTGCCCTATGGCTACACCTTC. It codes for CASSLTVPYGYTF.

J is TRBJ2-1 and V is TRBV28; 7 bases agree with TRBD2. Trimming removed 2 bases from V and 5 bases from J; junction bases left unmatched: 9. Germline V CDR1 and CDR2: MDHEN, SYDVKM. This CDR3 contains 16 residues. CDR3 region: CASSLGDPRGDNEQFF. In DNA form, the CDR3 reads TGTGCCAGCAGTTTAGGGGACCCCCGGGGGGACAATGAGCAGTTCTTC.

J is TRBJ2-5 and V is TRBV11-1; a possible D gene is TRBD2 (6 bases). Germline assignment: CDR1 SGHAT and CDR2 FQDESV (reference sequence). The CDR3 extends over 16 amino acids. Between the trimmed V and J ends, which lost 1 base and 1 base, there was a span of 13 bases. CDR3 protein: CASSLGGVGGQETQYF. The CDR3 DNA sequence: TGTGCCAGCAGCTTAGGAGGGGTGGGGGGCCAAGAGACCCAGTACTTC.

The rearrangement uses TRBV7-2 and TRBJ2-1; TRBD2 aligns across 7 bases. Unmatched junction bases numbered 7, after V lost 7 bases and J lost 4 bases. CDR3 length: 14 residues. In germline, CDR1 is SGHTA, CDR2 FQGNSA. The CDR3 sequence is CASTPGGGYNEQFF. The CDR3, as DNA: TGTGCCAGCACGCCCGGGGGAGGGTACAATGAGCAGTTCTTC. The full variable domain, its missing parts supplied by reference TRBV7-2 and TRBJ2-1, is GAGVSQSPSNKVTEKGKDVELRCDPISGHTALYWYRQSLGQGLEFLIYFQGNSAPDKSGLPSDRFSAERTGGSVSTLTIQRTQQEDSAVYLCASTPGGGYNEQFFGPGTRLTVL.

The V gene is TRBV19, the J gene TRBJ2-1; TRBD2 matches at 12 bases. The CDR3 length is 15 residues. J gave up 9 bases and V 5 bases, and 8 bases lay outside the gene matches. Germline lookup yields CDR1 LNHDA and CDR2 SQIVND (reference sequence). The CDR3 nucleotides read TGTGCCAGTAGTCCGACTAGCGGGAGCGTTAGTGAGCAGTTCTTC. It translates to CASSPTSGSVSEQFF. The whole variable domain, filled in from reference TRBV19 and TRBJ2-1, reads DGGITQSPKYLFRKEGQNVTLSCEQNLNHDAMYWYRQDPGQGLRLIYYSQIVNDFQKGDIAEGYSVSREKKESFPLTVTSAQKNPTAFYLCASSPTSGSVSEQFFGPGTRLTVL.

This rearrangement joins TRBV19 to TRBJ1-2, with 12 positions matching TRBD1. The CDR3 length is 19 residues. Trimming at V came to 3 bases and at J to 3 bases, leaving 14 bases not matched to a gene. Per the germline V gene, CDR1 is LNHDA and CDR2 is SQIVND (reference sequence). The CDR3 nucleotides are TGTGCCAGTAGTATGGGGGACAGGGGGCGCGACAAGCTAGACTATGGCTACACCTTC. This sequence encodes CASSMGDRGRDKLDYGYTF.